The source of this T cell receptor (beta chain) is a study of a mutant IDH1 vaccine in newly diagnosed glioma. The overall study: Week 35 held visit V12, while week 47 held visit V13. Study-wide results and limits: Pseudoprogression apparently tracked independently of changes in top peripheral T cell clonotypes.

Noted time point: week 47, end of study. Vaccinated patients received 300 ug of mutant IDH1 20-mer peptide per dose, with topical imiquimod. Assay used: immunoSEQ multiplex PCR; TCRdb lists only in-frame clones, some missing. The sample gives some 50,000 clones, roughly 61% of which show up once; 4% to 5.5% is in the top ten. Germline V gene lookup returns CDR1 SNHLY and CDR2 FYNNEI. V trimming: 5 bases; J trimming: 7 bases; junction bases outside the gene matches: 20. This CDR3 spans 17 amino acids. Details on this clone: Its antigen is currently unknown.

The origin of this receptor is a man aged 35 to 55 with glioma. Some clones in this sample may be carry-over from other donors' samples. The specimen comprised peripheral blood mononuclear cells (PBMCs), sampled from a glioma patient whose treatment included an IDH1 peptide vaccine. The V gene is TRBV2, the J gene TRBJ2-7; 7 nucleotides match TRBD2. CDR3 region: CASSLYSAGDLSLEQYF. The CDR3 DNA is TGTGCCAGCAGTTTGTACTCGGCGGGGGACCTCTCATTGGAGCAGTACTTC.